This passage covers 29 T cell receptor beta chains from one sample sequenced in a study of glioma-infiltrating T cells after dendritic cell vaccination. Repertoires were generated with immunoSEQ multiplex PCR, while TCRdb's copy carries only in-frame clones and drops some. In the table there are 20,000 to 25,000 clones, about four fifths of which are singletons. The sample in question was blood, obtained before dendritic cell vaccination. These receptors were collected from a human donor with glioblastoma.

This chain connects TRBV5-1 to TRBJ1-2; a weak D match, TRBD1 (6 bases). Trimming removed 2 bases from V and 7 bases from J, with 12 bases in between. The length of the CDR3 is 13 residues. Looked up from germline, CDR1 is SGHRS and CDR2 is YFSETQ. The CDR3 loop reads CASSLAGALGYTF. The CDR3 DNA reads TGCGCCAGCAGCTTAGCAGGGGCGCTTGGCTACACCTTC.

The rearrangement uses TRBV28 and TRBJ2-7; D is possibly TRBD1 (6 bases). CDR3 length: 15 amino acids. V dropped 6 bases and J dropped 3 bases, with 18 bases sitting between them. The germline V gene encodes CDR1 MDHEN and CDR2 SYDVKM. The CDR3 region has the DNA TGTGCCAGCAGAGGACGGGACATCGGATACTACGAGCAGTACTTC. Translated, it gives CASRGRDIGYYEQYF. Full variable domain (outside the CDR3, taken from reference TRBV28 and TRBJ2-7): DVKVTQSSRYLVKRTGEKVFLECVQDMDHENMFWYRQDPGLGLRLIYFSYDVKMKEKGDIPEGYSVSREKKERFSLILESASTNQTSMYLCASRGRDIGYYEQYFGPGTRLTVT.

The rearrangement links TRBV15 to TRBJ2-7, with 8 bases lining up with TRBD1. This CDR3 has 15 residues. V gave up 4 bases and J gave up 0 bases; unmatched junction bases: 5. Germline V gene lookup returns CDR1 LNHNV and CDR2 YYDKDF (reference sequence). The CDR3 reads CATSIRTGSSYEQYF. CDR3 bases: TGTGCCACCAGCATAAGGACAGGGAGCTCCTACGAGCAGTACTTC.

This sequence joins TRBV6-6 and TRBJ2-1; D might be TRBD1 (6 bases). In germline, CDR1 is MNHNY, CDR2 SVGAGI (reference sequence). This CDR3 spans 13 amino acids. V was cut by 6 bases and J by 6 bases, with 12 bases left in between. The CDR3 protein is CASSPRDTNEQFF. The CDR3 coding sequence is TGTGCCAGCAGCCCCCGGGACACCAATGAGCAGTTCTTC.

The chain joins TRBV29-1 to TRBJ2-1, with D maybe TRBD1 (8 bases). CDR3 length equals 16 residues. V was shortened by 3 bases and J by 1 base, with 16 bases between the two germline ends. In germline, CDR1 is SQVTM, CDR2 ANQGSEA. The CDR3 sequence: CSVEGGQGASYNEQFF. CDR3 DNA sequence: TGCAGCGTTGAGGGGGGGCAGGGGGCGTCCTACAATGAGCAGTTCTTC.

The rearrangement joins TRBV29-1 to TRBJ2-5, with 7 bases lining up with TRBD1. This CDR3 region has 12 residues. Looked up from germline, CDR1 is SQVTM and CDR2 is ANQGSEA. Trimming at V came to 5 bases and at J to 2 bases, leaving 2 bases not matched to a gene. The CDR3 reads CSVMGQQETQYF. CDR3 nucleotides: TGCAGCGTTATGGGACAGCAAGAGACCCAGTACTTC.

V gene TRBV9 combines with J gene TRBJ2-2; TRBD2 matches at 10 bases. The V and J ends lost 0 bases and 6 bases, in that order; junction bases with no gene match: 5. CDR3 length: 16 amino acids. Germline CDR1 and CDR2: SGDLS and YYNGEE. The DNA of the CDR3 is TGTGCCAGCAGCGTAGGCCTAGCGGGAGCTGCCGGGGAGCTGTTTTTT. Protein product: CASSVGLAGAAGELFF.

The chain carries TRBV5-4 and TRBJ2-5; D may be TRBD1 (6 bases). V lost 4 bases to trimming and J lost 5 bases, with 15 bases between them. CDR3 length equals 14 residues. Germline values: CDR1 SGHNT, CDR2 YYREEE (reference sequence). CDR3 in DNA: TGTGCCAGCAGCGCCACAGGGTACGAGGAGACCCAGTACTTC. Its protein product is CASSATGYEETQYF.

The chain combines TRBV6-1 with TRBJ2-7; maybe TRBD2 (6 bases). The CDR3 has 14 residues. Germline CDR1 is MNHNS and CDR2 is SASEGT. Trimming left V 4 bases short and J 3 bases short, with 13 bases between. In DNA, the CDR3 is TGTGCCAGCAGTGTTTTGCGGGGTCTCTACGAGCAGTACTTC. Translated, it gives CASSVLRGLYEQYF.

This clone was seen once. V and J are TRBV4-3 and TRBJ2-6; D is unresolved. The CDR3 is made up of 17 amino acids. Germline V gene lookup returns CDR1 LGHNA and CDR2 YSLEER. Trimming removed 0 bases from V and 0 bases from J, with 9 bases in between. The CDR3, as DNA: TGCGCCAGCAGCCAAGAAGGCAGGCCCTCTGGGGCCAACGTCCTGACTTTC. Translation gives CASSQEGRPSGANVLTF.

In its sample, this clone was seen once. The chain employs TRBV19 and TRBJ1-2; 9 nucleotides align to TRBD1. With V trimmed by 6 bases and J by 8 bases, 10 bases remained unmatched. Germline assignment: CDR1 LNHDA and CDR2 SQIVND (reference sequence). The CDR3 is made up of 14 amino acids. DNA of the CDR3: TGTGCCAGTAGGGGAACAGGGGGCGTTGGAGGCTACACCTTC. It codes for CASRGTGGVGGYTF.

The genes are TRBV11-2 and TRBJ2-5, with 7 bases aligning to TRBD2. V lost 2 bases and J lost 3; bases outside the gene matches: 6. Germline CDR1 and CDR2: SGHAT and FQNNGV. This CDR3 has 15 amino acids. The CDR3 nucleotides are TGTGCCAGCAGCTTATGGGGGAGGGAAAAAGAGACCCAGTACTTC. Its protein is CASSLWGREKETQYF.

This clone was observed once. The rearrangement joins TRBV7-6 to TRBJ2-3; the match to TRBD2 covers 7 bases. J gave up 6 bases and V 0 bases, and 6 bases lay outside the gene matches. From germline, CDR1 is SGHVS and CDR2 FNYEAQ. The CDR3 extends over 15 amino acids. The CDR3 nucleotides read TGTGCCAGCAGCTTAGCGGAACTAGCGTCGGATACGCAGTATTTT. Protein product: CASSLAELASDTQYF.

This rearrangement joins TRBV19 to TRBJ2-7; a possible D gene is TRBD2 (6 bases). Trimming left V 5 bases short and J 0 bases short, with 14 bases between. The length of the CDR3 is 15 residues. The germline CDR1 and CDR2 sequences are LNHDA and SQIVND (reference sequence). CDR3 loop: CASSAPGTGSYEQYF. CDR3 nucleotides: TGTGCCAGTAGTGCGCCCGGGACTGGCTCCTACGAGCAGTACTTC. The full variable domain, completed using reference TRBV19 and TRBJ2-7, is DGGITQSPKYLFRKEGQNVTLSCEQNLNHDAMYWYRQDPGQGLRLIYYSQIVNDFQKGDIAEGYSVSREKKESFPLTVTSAQKNPTAFYLCASSAPGTGSYEQYFGPGTRLTVT.

This chain joins TRBV29-1 and TRBJ1-1; D unclear. This CDR3 spans 14 amino acids. V was cut by 7 bases and J by 0 bases, with 15 bases left in between. Looked up from germline, CDR1 is SQVTM and CDR2 is ANQGSEA. This CDR3 reads CSAAGLNMNTEAFF. The CDR3 region has the DNA TGCAGCGCTGCCGGACTGAATATGAACACTGAAGCTTTCTTT.

This sequence joins TRBV11-1 and TRBJ2-1, with TRBD1 matching over 10 bases. CDR1 is SGHAT and CDR2 is FQDESV in the germline V gene (reference sequence). V trimming: 5 bases; J trimming: 3 bases; junction bases outside the gene matches: 7. This CDR3 contains 16 residues. In DNA, the CDR3 is TGTGCCAGCAGCCCGGGACAGGGGCTAGTCTACAATGAGCAGTTCTTC. Protein: CASSPGQGLVYNEQFF.

J is TRBJ1-1 and V is TRBV28; TRBD1 might be the D (6 bases). Trimming took 4 bases from V and 7 from J, leaving 13 bases between them. The CDR3 has 13 residues. Germline V CDR1 and CDR2: MDHEN, SYDVKM. CDR3 protein: CASSSGQKLEAFF. For the CDR3, the DNA is TGTGCCAGCAGTTCAGGACAGAAACTTGAAGCTTTCTTT.

V and J are TRBV5-6 and TRBJ1-2; the D gene is possibly TRBD1 (6 bases). This CDR3 spans 14 amino acids. Trimming pared 0 bases from V and 4 bases from J, leaving 10 bases between. Per the germline V gene, CDR1 is SGHDT and CDR2 is YYEEEE. The CDR3 is CASSLEGEGYGYTF. In DNA form, the CDR3 reads TGTGCCAGCAGCTTGGAGGGGGAAGGCTATGGCTACACCTTC.

The chain combines TRBV6-4 with TRBJ2-3; 9 nucleotides match TRBD2. The CDR3 runs 16 residues. In germline, CDR1 is MRHNA, CDR2 SNTAGT. V lost 3 bases, J lost 4 bases, and 8 bases stayed unmatched. The DNA of the CDR3 is TGTGCCAGCAGTGAAGTTGCGGGACTAGCCCCAGATACGCAGTATTTT. This codes for CASSEVAGLAPDTQYF.

The chain joins TRBV14 to TRBJ2-7; D is perhaps TRBD1 (6 bases). This CDR3 spans 16 amino acids. V dropped 0 bases and J dropped 6 bases, with 18 bases sitting between them. Germline V gives CDR1 SGHDN, CDR2 FVKESK. CDR3 sequence reads: CASSQEQGRAAAEQYF. CDR3 nucleotide sequence: TGTGCCAGCAGCCAAGAACAGGGCAGGGCGGCGGCCGAGCAGTACTTC. The variable domain in full, with the rest retrieved from reference TRBV14 and TRBJ2-7, is EAGVTQFPSHSVIEKGQTVTLRCDPISGHDNLYWYRRVMGKEIKFLLHFVKESKQDESGMPNNRFLAERTGGTYSTLKVQPAELEDSGVYFCASSQEQGRAAAEQYFGPGTRLTVT.

This clone came up a few times. J is TRBJ1-1 and V is TRBV28; TRBD1 is a possible D gene (6 bases). The CDR3 is made up of 14 amino acids. The germline V gene has CDR1 MDHEN and CDR2 SYDVKM. V dropped 8 bases and J dropped 5 bases, with 18 bases sitting between them. CDR3 bases: TGTGCCAGCTCGATAGGGGGGGAAGAAACTGAAGCTTTCTTT. It codes for CASSIGGEETEAFF. Full variable domain (rest looked up from reference TRBV28 and TRBJ1-1): DVKVTQSSRYLVKRTGEKVFLECVQDMDHENMFWYRQDPGLGLRLIYFSYDVKMKEKGDIPEGYSVSREKKERFSLILESASTNQTSMYLCASSIGGEETEAFFGQGTRLTVV.

The CDR3, as DNA: TGTGCCAGCAGCGACGCGGGAGGTACGCAGTATTTT. Protein sequence: CASSDAGGTQYF. The chain couples TRBV7-3 to TRBJ2-3, with TRBD2 matching 8 bases. The germline V gene has CDR1 SGHTA and CDR2 FQGTGA. The CDR3 is 12 residues long. Trimming cost V 5 bases and J 8 bases; bases outside gene matches: 3.

The genes are TRBV7-2 and TRBJ1-1, with D maybe TRBD1 (6 bases). Germline V gene lookup returns CDR1 SGHTA and CDR2 FQGNSA. V lost 5 bases and J 6 bases, leaving 13 bases between the germline ends. This CDR3 comprises 13 residues. CDR3 protein: CASSRQVGAEAFF. The CDR3 region has the DNA TGTGCCAGCAGCCGACAGGTCGGGGCTGAAGCTTTCTTT.

The chain recombines TRBV5-1 with TRBJ2-5; D might be TRBD2 (6 bases). Between the trimmed V and J ends, which lost 0 bases and 1 base, there was a span of 10 bases. The CDR3 has 15 amino acids. Germline V CDR1 and CDR2: SGHRS, YFSETQ. DNA for the CDR3: TGCGCCAGCAGCTTGGGCGGGGTCTCCCAAGAGACCCAGTACTTC. Translation gives CASSLGGVSQETQYF.

V and J are TRBV27 and TRBJ2-1, with D possibly being TRBD2 (6 bases). The CDR3 loop spans 14 amino acids. Germline V lookup: CDR1 MNHEY, CDR2 SMNVEV (reference sequence). Trimming took 8 bases from V and 7 from J, leaving 18 bases between them. As DNA, the CDR3 is TGTGCCAGCTCCACGGGGAGGCTAAGGAATGAGCAGTTCTTC. Translation: CASSTGRLRNEQFF.

The genes are TRBV14 and TRBJ2-7; 10 nucleotides agree with TRBD2. Germline V gives CDR1 SGHDN, CDR2 FVKESK. Losses at the gene ends were 1 base for V and 9 bases for J; bases not matched to a gene: 9. The CDR3 runs to 15 residues. CDR3: CASSQVRLAGSRQYF. For the CDR3, the DNA is TGTGCCAGCAGCCAAGTCAGACTAGCGGGTTCCCGGCAGTACTTC.

This sequence joins TRBV15 and TRBJ2-6, with D unclear. The CDR3 is made up of 16 amino acids. V was shortened by 0 bases and J by 1 base, with 7 bases between the two germline ends. Germline loops: CDR1 LNHNV, CDR2 YYDKDF (reference sequence). DNA of the CDR3: TGTGCCACCAGCAGAGATTCCGGTTCTGGGGCCAACGTCCTGACTTTC. This sequence encodes CATSRDSGSGANVLTF.

The V gene is TRBV28, the J gene TRBJ1-5; 9 bases fit TRBD1. Unmatched junction bases numbered 4, after V lost 6 bases and J lost 4 bases. Germline V lookup: CDR1 MDHEN, CDR2 SYDVKM. This CDR3 has 14 residues. The CDR3 here is CASSPGQGNQPQHF. For the CDR3, the DNA is TGTGCCAGCAGCCCAGGACAGGGGAATCAGCCCCAGCATTTT. The full variable domain, completed using reference TRBV28 and TRBJ1-5, is DVKVTQSSRYLVKRTGEKVFLECVQDMDHENMFWYRQDPGLGLRLIYFSYDVKMKEKGDIPEGYSVSREKKERFSLILESASTNQTSMYLCASSPGQGNQPQHFGDGTRLSIL.

This clone was seen once. V gene TRBV9 combines with J gene TRBJ2-3; tentatively, D is TRBD2 (6 bases). Trimming took 4 bases from V and 1 from J, leaving 16 bases between them. The CDR3 runs to 16 residues. The germline V gene has CDR1 SGDLS and CDR2 YYNGEE. The CDR3 region is CASSLSGGIRTDTQYF. CDR3 nucleotides: TGTGCCAGCAGCCTTAGTGGAGGGATCCGCACAGATACGCAGTATTTT.